The 27 T cell receptor beta chains below all came from one sample that was sequenced in a study of blood T cell repertoires in COVID-19. The table came from immunoSEQ multiplex PCR; TCRdb's copy has only in-frame clones and leaves some out. Of about 230,000 clones in the sample, 75% to 85% are singletons; the top ten hold roughly 5.3%. Sequenced: peripheral blood. The source of these receptors is a man aged 45-60 years with COVID-19, enrolled during active disease.

The chain carries TRBV5-4 and TRBJ1-3; 7 nucleotides agree with TRBD1. Germline loops: CDR1 SGHNT, CDR2 YYREEE (reference sequence). The length of the CDR3 is 15 residues. V dropped 0 bases and J dropped 2; count of bases not matched to a gene: 2. The CDR3 DNA reads TGTGCCAGCAGCTTGGACGGGACAGCTGGAAACACCATATATTTT. It yields the protein CASSLDGTAGNTIYF. The whole variable domain, remainder taken from reference TRBV5-4 and TRBJ1-3, is ETGVTQSPTHLIKTRGQQVTLRCSSQSGHNTVSWYQQALGQGPQFIFQYYREEENGRGNFPPRFSGLQFPNYSSELNVNALELDDSALYLCASSLDGTAGNTIYFGEGSWLTVV.

The chain carries TRBV7-8 and TRBJ2-2, with D maybe TRBD1 (6 bases). This CDR3 spans 15 amino acids. Trimming removed 3 bases from V and 5 bases from J, with 13 bases in between. Germline V gene data show CDR1 as SGHVS and CDR2 as FQNEAQ. In DNA, the CDR3 is TGTGCCAGCAGCTTCTCAGGGGCTTGGACCGGGGAGCTGTTTTTT. This codes for CASSFSGAWTGELFF.

The chain is built from TRBV7-2 and TRBJ1-1; D unresolved. Trimming removed 6 bases at V and 8 bases at J, with 13 bases between. The CDR3 covers 12 residues. The germline V gene has CDR1 SGHTA and CDR2 FQGNSA. The CDR3 DNA sequence: TGTGCCAGCAGGCTCCGAACTGCCGAAGCTTTCTTT. Translated: CASRLRTAEAFF.

The chain links TRBV7-8 to TRBJ1-5, with D perhaps matching TRBD1 (5 bases). CDR1 and CDR2 (germline): SGHVS, FQNEAQ. The CDR3 is made up of 18 amino acids. The V and J ends lost 3 bases and 3 bases respectively, with 21 bases between them. This chain's CDR3 is CASSLSRDSNFFNQPQHF. The CDR3 DNA is TGTGCCAGCAGCTTGTCCCGGGACTCGAACTTTTTCAATCAGCCCCAGCATTTT.

V and J are TRBV2 and TRBJ1-2; the match to TRBD1 covers 9 bases. The CDR3 sequence is 15 residues long. Germline lookup yields CDR1 SNHLY and CDR2 FYNNEI. V dropped 5 bases and J dropped 2; count of bases not matched to a gene: 6. CDR3 DNA sequence: TGTGCCAGCAGTCGACAGGGGGTGAACAACTATGGCTACACCTTC. Residues: CASSRQGVNNYGYTF.

This chain joins TRBV21-1 and TRBJ2-1; TRBD2, as called in the table, went unchecked against the DNA. TRBV21-1 is recorded as a pseudogene. This CDR3 is 19 amino acids long. CDR3 sequence: CASSKVRLAGGLTHNEQFF. Written as DNA, the CDR3 is TGTGCCAGCAGCAAAGTAAGACTAGCGGGGGGCCTTACCCACAATGAGCAGTTCTTC.

This clone was observed once. The genes are TRBV7-3 and TRBJ1-3; D is possibly TRBD1 (6 bases). Trimming stripped 11 bases from V and 0 bases from J, with 17 bases between. Germline V lookup: CDR1 SGHTA, CDR2 FQGTGA. This CDR3 has 15 residues. CDR3 amino acids: CAPHTGGPSGNTIYF. The CDR3 region has the DNA TGTGCCCCTCACACGGGGGGGCCCTCTGGAAACACCATATATTTT. The full variable domain, with the rest looked up from reference TRBV7-3 and TRBJ1-3, is GAGVSQTPSNKVTEKGKYVELRCDPISGHTALYWYRQSLGQGPEFLIYFQGTGAADDSGLPNDRFFAVRPEGSVSTLKIQRTERGDSAVYLCAPHTGGPSGNTIYFGEGSWLTVV.

The sample holds one count of this clone. The CDR3 protein is CASSFFGQPQHF. In DNA, the CDR3 is TGTGCCAGCAGTTTTTTTGGCCAGCCCCAGCATTTT. V usage is TRBV12-3 or TRBV12-4 and J usage is TRBJ1-5; the D is unclear. The V and J ends lost 3 bases and 7 bases respectively, with 7 bases between them. This CDR3 comprises 12 residues.

The CDR3 here is CASSSPTRGTEAFF. Here the CDR3 DNA reads TGTGCCAGCAGTTCGCCAACCCGAGGCACTGAAGCTTTCTTT. The chain is built from TRBV6-2 or TRBV6-3 and TRBJ1-1; D gene unclear. The germline CDR1 and CDR2 sequences are MNHEY and SVGEGT. CDR3 size: 14 residues. V dropped 4 bases and J dropped 4 bases, with 13 bases sitting between them.

This chain connects TRBV29-1 to TRBJ2-5, with a weak D call TRBD2 (5 bases). CDR1 is SQVTM, CDR2 ANQGSEA, per germline. This CDR3 region has 13 residues. Trimming removed 4 bases at V and 5 bases at J, with 14 bases between. The CDR3 nucleotides read TGCAGCGTTGGGGCCGGGGTCGGGGAGACCCAGTACTTC. The encoded protein is CSVGAGVGETQYF.

The rearrangement joins TRBV30 to TRBJ1-2; the match to TRBD1 covers 7 bases. V lost 5 bases and J lost 2; bases outside the gene matches: 5. Germline CDR1 reads GTSNPN; CDR2 reads SVGIG (reference sequence). The CDR3 length is 13 residues. The CDR3 coding sequence is TGTGCCTGGGGGACGGGACAGAACTATGGCTACACCTTC. It specifies CAWGTGQNYGYTF.

The chain recombines TRBV4-2 with TRBJ2-3, with TRBD2 identical over 9 bases. Losses at the gene ends were 6 bases for V and 4 bases for J; bases not matched to a gene: 8. The V gene's germline CDR1 is LGHNA and CDR2 YNFKEQ. The CDR3 loop spans 15 amino acids. The CDR3 is CASSLDGGGADTQYF. Written as DNA, the CDR3 is TGTGCCAGCAGTCTAGACGGCGGGGGGGCAGATACGCAGTATTTT.

The chain has TRBV30 and TRBJ2-1; maybe TRBD2 (5 bases). The CDR3 loop spans 13 amino acids. V lost 3 bases and J lost 7, with 13 bases in between. Germline loops: CDR1 GTSNPN, CDR2 SVGIG (reference sequence). In DNA, the CDR3 is TGTGCCTGGAGCAAAAGTTCGGGGAATGAGCAGTTCTTC. This codes for CAWSKSSGNEQFF.

This sequence joins TRBV7-9 and TRBJ1-2, with 7 bases lining up with TRBD1. This CDR3 is built from 13 residues. Per the germline V gene, CDR1 is SEHNR and CDR2 is FQNEAQ (reference sequence). Germline trimming cut 10 bases from V and 4 bases from J; bases unmatched to any gene: 9. This chain's CDR3 is CATNWDSGYGYTF. In nucleotides, the CDR3 is TGTGCCACTAATTGGGACAGCGGCTATGGCTACACCTTC. The full variable domain, rest sourced from reference TRBV7-9 and TRBJ1-2, is DTGVSQNPRHKITKRGQNVTFRCDPISEHNRLYWYRQTLGQGPEFLTYFQNEAQLEKSRLLSDRFSAERPKGSFSTLEIQRTEQGDSAMYLCATNWDSGYGYTFGSGTRLTVV.

The gene calls are TRBV5-4 and TRBJ1-3, with 11 bases lining up with TRBD1. V lost 3 bases and J lost 9; bases outside the gene matches: 8. CDR3 length: 15 amino acids. The germline V gene has CDR1 SGHNT and CDR2 YYREEE (reference sequence). Here the CDR3 DNA reads TGTGCCAGCAGCTCGCCTGAGGACAGGGGGCTCACCATATATTTT. Residues: CASSSPEDRGLTIYF.

The chain combines TRBV21-1 with TRBJ2-1; TRBD2, the table's D call, lacks a check against the DNA. TRBV21-1 constitutes a pseudogene. This CDR3 has 14 amino acids. CDR3 nucleotide sequence: TGTGCCAGCAGGGAGGACGGAGCCTACAATGAGCAGTTCTTC. Translation gives CASREDGAYNEQFF.

The rearrangement joins TRBV3-1 (or the pseudogene TRBV3-2) to TRBJ2-7; D not resolved. This CDR3 has 11 residues. V dropped 2 bases and J dropped 7 bases, with 6 bases sitting between them. Germline V CDR1 and CDR2: LGHDT, YNNKEL (reference sequence). The CDR3 spells CASSQHREQYF. The CDR3 DNA sequence: TGTGCCAGCAGCCAACATAGAGAGCAGTACTTC.

CDR3 nucleotide sequence: TGTGCCAGCAGTGGGTCTGGAACAGGCAACTACGAGCAGTACTTC. Its protein product is CASSGSGTGNYEQYF. The rearrangement joins TRBV25-1 to TRBJ2-7; possibly TRBD1 for D (5 bases). Germline-derived CDR1 and CDR2 are MGHDK and SYGVNS. This CDR3 spans 15 amino acids. V lost 4 bases to trimming and J lost 3 bases, with 16 bases between them.

The rearrangement uses TRBV19 and TRBJ2-1, with TRBD1 matching 8 bases. Trimming cost V 1 base and J 12 bases; bases outside gene matches: 8. Germline CDR1 and CDR2: LNHDA and SQIVND (reference sequence). The CDR3 is 14 residues long. CDR3 loop: CASSIGQGAQGQFF. In nucleotides, the CDR3 is TGTGCCAGTAGTATAGGGCAGGGGGCACAGGGGCAGTTCTTC.

V gene TRBV19 combines with J gene TRBJ1-4; TRBD1 is a possible D gene (6 bases). The CDR3 extends over 15 amino acids. V lost 7 bases and J lost 2, with 14 bases in between. CDR1 is LNHDA, CDR2 SQIVND, per germline (reference sequence). The CDR3 DNA is TGTGCCAGTACCCATATAAGGGGGACTAATGAAAAACTGTTTTTT. Encoded protein: CASTHIRGTNEKLFF.

The V gene is TRBV3-1 (or the pseudogene TRBV3-2), the J gene TRBJ2-7; 7 nucleotides agree with TRBD2. This CDR3 region has 13 residues. The germline V gene encodes CDR1 LGHDT and CDR2 YNNKEL (reference sequence). V lost 6 bases and J lost 3; bases outside the gene matches: 5. This CDR3 is CASRRASGYEQYF. The CDR3 DNA follows: TGTGCCAGCAGACGGGCTAGCGGCTACGAGCAGTACTTC.

In its sample, this clone was seen once. The rearrangement links TRBV5-1 to TRBJ1-2, with D possibly being TRBD1 (5 bases). Trimming cost V 0 bases and J 3 bases, with 9 bases left between them. The CDR3 sequence is 14 residues long. CDR1 is SGHRS and CDR2 is YFSETQ in the germline V gene. In DNA form, the CDR3 reads TGCGCCAGCAGCTTGGCCCCGGGGGACTATGGCTACACCTTC. It specifies CASSLAPGDYGYTF.

This clone was seen a handful of times. This chain uses TRBV18 with TRBJ2-3; D possibly corresponds to TRBD1 (5 bases). This CDR3 spans 14 amino acids. V was shortened by 0 bases and J by 14 bases, with 18 bases between the two germline ends. Germline assignment: CDR1 KGHSH and CDR2 LQKENI. The CDR3 DNA sequence: TGTGCCAGCTCACCACCTTCGCTCGTAGGGGTTTGGTATTTT. This translates into CASSPPSLVGVWYF.

This clone was seen a handful of times. The rearrangement uses TRBV5-1 and TRBJ1-4; TRBD1 aligns across 9 bases. This CDR3 region has 13 residues. From germline, CDR1 is SGHRS and CDR2 YFSETQ. With 6 bases clipped from V and 5 bases from J, the junction kept 2 bases outside the gene matches. The CDR3 is CASKQGANEKLFF. As DNA, the CDR3 is TGCGCCAGCAAACAGGGGGCAAATGAAAAACTGTTTTTT.

This clone was detected a few times. The chain has TRBV19 and TRBJ1-1; D is unclear. V lost 1 base and J lost 4, with 10 bases in between. Germline V CDR1 and CDR2: LNHDA, SQIVND (reference sequence). The CDR3 extends over 14 amino acids. CDR3 sequence reads: CASSIGGGITEAFF. In nucleotides, the CDR3 is TGTGCCAGTAGTATAGGAGGAGGGATCACTGAAGCTTTCTTT. The full variable domain, completed using reference TRBV19 and TRBJ1-1, is DGGITQSPKYLFRKEGQNVTLSCEQNLNHDAMYWYRQDPGQGLRLIYYSQIVNDFQKGDIAEGYSVSREKKESFPLTVTSAQKNPTAFYLCASSIGGGITEAFFGQGTRLTVV.

The V call is TRBV18, the J call TRBJ1-5; tentatively, D is TRBD1 (5 bases). V was clipped by 3 bases and J by 7 bases, with 16 bases between them. Germline V gene sequence: CDR1 KGHSH, CDR2 LQKENI. CDR3 length: 15 amino acids. CDR3: CASSPGQAAGQPQHF. The CDR3 nucleotides are TGTGCCAGCTCACCGGGGCAGGCCGCGGGGCAGCCCCAGCATTTT.

This clone was picked up one time. The genes are TRBV28 and TRBJ2-7; TRBD2 matches at 10 bases. The ends lost 4 bases at V and 4 bases at J; junction bases unmatched: 7. CDR1 is MDHEN, CDR2 SYDVKM, per germline. This CDR3 is 15 amino acids long. Here the CDR3 reads CASSYKRGGRYEQYF. DNA of the CDR3: TGTGCCAGCAGTTATAAGCGGGGGGGGCGGTACGAGCAGTACTTC.